Reported below is one TCR beta chain. The J segment lost 4 bases and the V segment lost 5 bases, leaving 8 bases of the junction unmatched. The V gene's germline CDR1 is MDHEN and CDR2 SYDVKM. CDR3 size: 15 residues. The table came from immunoSEQ multiplex PCR; TCRdb's copy has only in-frame clones and leaves some out. The table records over 50,000 clones, over 75% of them present only once. These data originate in a study of Tregs in tolerant kidney transplant recipients. The receptor was derived from a human donor who received a combined kidney and bone marrow transplant. Sequencing used Tregs from blood, obtained before the transplant. The rearrangement joins TRBV28 to TRBJ1-3, with 7 bases that match TRBD1. The CDR3, as DNA: TGTGCCAGCAGTACACAGGGGTTGGGCGGAAACACCATATATTTT. Amino acid sequence: CASSTQGLGGNTIYF.